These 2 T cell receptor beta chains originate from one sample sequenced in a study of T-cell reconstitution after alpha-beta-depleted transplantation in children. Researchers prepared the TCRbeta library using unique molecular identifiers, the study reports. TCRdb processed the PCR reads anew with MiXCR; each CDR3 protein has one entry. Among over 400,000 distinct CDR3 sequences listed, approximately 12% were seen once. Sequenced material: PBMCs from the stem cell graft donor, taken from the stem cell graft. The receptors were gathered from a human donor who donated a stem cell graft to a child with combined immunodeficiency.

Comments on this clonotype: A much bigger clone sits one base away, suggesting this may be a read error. CDR3 region: CACRGAGVLGIYGYTF. CDR3 coding DNA: TGTGCCTGCAGGGGTGCGGGCGTTCTGGGTATCTATGGCTACACCTTC. The chain carries TRBV12-3 or TRBV12-4 and TRBJ1-2, with a tentative D call TRBD1 (6 bases). The CDR3 spans 16 residues.

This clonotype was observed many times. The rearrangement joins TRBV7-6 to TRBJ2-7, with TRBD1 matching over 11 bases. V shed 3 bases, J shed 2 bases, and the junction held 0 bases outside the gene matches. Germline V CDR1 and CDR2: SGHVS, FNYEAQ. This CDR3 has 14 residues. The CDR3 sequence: CASSLDRGPYEQYF. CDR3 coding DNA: TGTGCCAGCAGCTTGGACAGGGGGCCCTACGAGCAGTACTTC.